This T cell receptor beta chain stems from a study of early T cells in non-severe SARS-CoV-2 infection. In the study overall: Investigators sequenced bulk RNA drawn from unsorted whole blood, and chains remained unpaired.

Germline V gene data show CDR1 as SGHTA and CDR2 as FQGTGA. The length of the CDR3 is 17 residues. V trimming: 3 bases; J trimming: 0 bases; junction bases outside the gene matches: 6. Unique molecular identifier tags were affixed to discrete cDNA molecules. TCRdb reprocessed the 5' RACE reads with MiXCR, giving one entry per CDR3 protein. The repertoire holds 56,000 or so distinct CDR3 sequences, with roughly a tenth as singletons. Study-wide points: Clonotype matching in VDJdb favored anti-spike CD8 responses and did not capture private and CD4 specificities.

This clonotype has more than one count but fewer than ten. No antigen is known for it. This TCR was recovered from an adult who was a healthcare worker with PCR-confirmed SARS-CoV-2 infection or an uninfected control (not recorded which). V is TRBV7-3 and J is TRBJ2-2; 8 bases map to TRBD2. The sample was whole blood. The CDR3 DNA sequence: TGTGCCAGCAGCTTCGCCCCTAGCGGGCCGAACACCGGGGAGCTGTTTTTT. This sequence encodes CASSFAPSGPNTGELFF.